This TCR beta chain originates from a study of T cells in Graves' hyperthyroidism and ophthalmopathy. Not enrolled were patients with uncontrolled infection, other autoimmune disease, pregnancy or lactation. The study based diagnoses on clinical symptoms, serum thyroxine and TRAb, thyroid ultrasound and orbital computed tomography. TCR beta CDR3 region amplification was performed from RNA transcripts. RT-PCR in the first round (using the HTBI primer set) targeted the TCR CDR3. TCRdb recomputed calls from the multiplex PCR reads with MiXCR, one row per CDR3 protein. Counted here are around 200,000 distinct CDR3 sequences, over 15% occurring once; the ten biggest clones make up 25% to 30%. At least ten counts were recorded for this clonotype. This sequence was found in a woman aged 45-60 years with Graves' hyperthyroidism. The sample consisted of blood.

In nucleotides, the CDR3 is TGTGCCAGCAGTGAAGGGGCAGGGACAGGAGGTAATTCACCCCTCCACTTT. Translating it yields CASSEGAGTGGNSPLHF. The V call is TRBV2, the J call TRBJ1-6, with 8 bases that match TRBD1. V shed 1 base and J 6 bases; nucleotides not matched to a gene: 8. Germline loops: CDR1 SNHLY, CDR2 FYNNEI. This CDR3 has 17 residues.